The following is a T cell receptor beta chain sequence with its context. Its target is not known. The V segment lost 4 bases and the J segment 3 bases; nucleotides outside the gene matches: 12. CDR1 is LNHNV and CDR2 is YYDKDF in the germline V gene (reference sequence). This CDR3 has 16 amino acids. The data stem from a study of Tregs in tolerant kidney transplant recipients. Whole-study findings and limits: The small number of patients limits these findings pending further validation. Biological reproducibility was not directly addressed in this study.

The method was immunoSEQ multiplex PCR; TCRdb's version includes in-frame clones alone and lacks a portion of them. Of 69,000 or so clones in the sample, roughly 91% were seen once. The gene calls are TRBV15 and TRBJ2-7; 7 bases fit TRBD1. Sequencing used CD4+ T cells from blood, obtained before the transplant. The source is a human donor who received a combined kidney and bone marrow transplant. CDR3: CATSKYRTGLGYEQYF. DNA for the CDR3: TGTGCCACCAGCAAATATAGGACAGGCCTGGGCTACGAGCAGTACTTC.